This TCR beta chain is from a study of T cells after yellow fever vaccination. On the study more broadly: SMART-Seq v4 Ultra Low Input prepared the low-cell-number fractions.

Points from the study as a whole: Abundant bulk-derived clonotypes could contaminate FACS-sorted repertoires. Though it reached lower strength, the secondary response hit its peak faster, day 5 versus 15. Most clones from primary vaccination were detected again post-booster (roughly 96% CD4, about 88% CD8).

The CDR3 covers 15 residues. Germline V gives CDR1 SGHTA, CDR2 FQGNSA. V was pared by 1 base and J by 7 bases, with 8 bases of the junction left unmatched. This clonotype was observed many times. Its antigen is not known. TCRdb reprocessed the 5' RACE reads with MiXCR, giving one entry per CDR3 protein. The data contain 250,000 to 350,000 distinct CDR3 sequences, approximately 4.5% of them singletons. Sample: PBMCs, taken 15 days after the yellow fever booster vaccination. This clonotype was obtained from a man aged 18 to 30 who received the YFV17D yellow fever vaccine. J is TRBJ2-3 and V is TRBV7-2, with TRBD2 identical over 7 bases. The CDR3 nucleotides read TGTGCCAGCAGCTTAGGAGGGCCGGGAGGACATACGCAGTATTTT. Encoded protein: CASSLGGPGGHTQYF.